Listed below are T cell receptor beta chains from one sample, sequenced in a study of blood T cell repertoires in COVID-19. The protocol was immunoSEQ multiplex PCR, while the TCRdb copy is restricted to in-frame clones and leaves out a portion. The table has tens of thousands of clones, about 90% seen once. Sequencing used peripheral blood. These receptors all come from a man between 65 and 85 years old with acute or convalescent COVID-19. Both conserved end residues are part of each CDR3. Each record gives: J gene, clone size, V gene, D gene, CDR3 DNA, CDR3 protein. A D gene is named only where the DNA matches it firmly. Clone sizes are given selectively: once, few, many, or a class where the clone is expanded.

j_call: TRBJ2-7; clone_size: .; v_call: TRBV5-1; d_call: .; cdr3_nt: TGCGCCAGCAGCTTAGGGGGTCCGCGGCTCTACGAGCAGTACTTC; cdr3_aa: CASSLGGPRLYEQYF
j_call: TRBJ2-7; clone_size: .; v_call: TRBV2; d_call: .; cdr3_nt: TGTGCCAGCAGTGAAGCGCCGGGATCCGGCGAGCAGTACTTC; cdr3_aa: CASSEAPGSGEQYF
j_call: TRBJ2-2; clone_size: .; v_call: TRBV7-9; d_call: .; cdr3_nt: TGTGCCAGCAGCTTTGGGTCCGGGACACTCACCGGGGAGCTGTTTTTT; cdr3_aa: CASSFGSGTLTGELFF
j_call: TRBJ2-5; clone_size: .; v_call: TRBV25-1; d_call: .; cdr3_nt: TGTGCCAGCAGTGAATACCGTGCGCTAGCGACCCAAGAGACCCAGTACTTC; cdr3_aa: CASSEYRALATQETQYF
j_call: TRBJ2-2; clone_size: .; v_call: TRBV1; d_call: .; cdr3_nt: TGCACCAGCAGCCAAGATCAAAGGCCGGGAAACACCGGGGAGCTGTTTTTT; cdr3_aa: CTSSQDQRPGNTGELFF
j_call: TRBJ2-3; clone_size: .; v_call: TRBV18; d_call: .; cdr3_nt: TGTGCCAGCTCACCTAGCGGAGACCTTACAGATACGCAGTATTTT; cdr3_aa: CASSPSGDLTDTQYF
j_call: TRBJ2-4; clone_size: .; v_call: TRBV28; d_call: TRBD1; cdr3_nt: TGTGCCAGCAGTTATTCGACAGGGTCAGCCAAAAACATTCAGTACTTC; cdr3_aa: CASSYSTGSAKNIQYF
j_call: TRBJ2-7; clone_size: few; v_call: TRBV27; d_call: .; cdr3_nt: TGTGCCAGCAGTTTCGCACAGGGAAGCCACTCTATTGGGGAGCAGTACTTC; cdr3_aa: CASSFAQGSHSIGEQYF
j_call: TRBJ2-1; clone_size: .; v_call: TRBV5-4; d_call: .; cdr3_nt: TGTGCCAGCAGCCCAGACTCATCCTACAATGAGCAGTTCTTC; cdr3_aa: CASSPDSSYNEQFF
j_call: TRBJ2-3; clone_size: .; v_call: TRBV7-9; d_call: .; cdr3_nt: TGTGCCAGCAAGTTGGCTTACACAGATACGCAGTATTTT; cdr3_aa: CASKLAYTDTQYF
j_call: TRBJ1-1; clone_size: few; v_call: TRBV5-4; d_call: TRBD1; cdr3_nt: TGTGCCAGCAGCTTGCTTACAGGGGGCTACACTGAAGCTTTCTTT; cdr3_aa: CASSLLTGGYTEAFF
j_call: TRBJ2-3; clone_size: .; v_call: TRBV5-1; d_call: .; cdr3_nt: TGCGCCAGCAGCTTTTGGGGGCGAGATACGCAGTATTTT; cdr3_aa: CASSFWGRDTQYF
j_call: TRBJ2-1; clone_size: .; v_call: TRBV9; d_call: .; cdr3_nt: TGTGCCAGCAGCGAGCCTAGAAATGAGCAGTTCTTC; cdr3_aa: CASSEPRNEQFF
j_call: TRBJ2-2; clone_size: .; v_call: TRBV9; d_call: TRBD1; cdr3_nt: TGTGCCAGCAGCCTCATCGGGACAGGAGTTACCGGGGAGCTGTTTTTT; cdr3_aa: CASSLIGTGVTGELFF
j_call: TRBJ2-7; clone_size: .; v_call: TRBV9; d_call: TRBD2; cdr3_nt: TGTGCCGGCCAATTACGACCGGGACTAGGGATGCGAAGGGTGGGCGAGCAGTACTTC; cdr3_aa: CAGQLRPGLGMRRVGEQYF
j_call: TRBJ2-3; clone_size: once; v_call: TRBV15; d_call: .; cdr3_nt: TGTGCCACCAGCAGAGTGCAGGCAGATACGCAGTATTTT; cdr3_aa: CATSRVQADTQYF
j_call: TRBJ1-1; clone_size: once; v_call: TRBV5-1; d_call: TRBD1; cdr3_nt: TGCGCCAGCAGCATGACAGGGGAGGGGACTGAAGCTTTCTTT; cdr3_aa: CASSMTGEGTEAFF
j_call: TRBJ2-2; clone_size: .; v_call: TRBV6-1; d_call: TRBD1; cdr3_nt: TGTGCCAGCAGTGAAATCGGGACAGGAAACACCGGGGAGCTGTTTTTT; cdr3_aa: CASSEIGTGNTGELFF
j_call: TRBJ2-5; clone_size: .; v_call: TRBV6-2/TRBV6-3; d_call: TRBD1; cdr3_nt: TGTGCCAGCAGTCCCGGGACAGGGGGGGAGACCCAGTACTTC; cdr3_aa: CASSPGTGGETQYF
j_call: TRBJ2-5; clone_size: .; v_call: TRBV7-8; d_call: TRBD1; cdr3_nt: TGTGCCAGCAGCTTCGCGACAGGGCAATGGGAGACCCAGTACTTC; cdr3_aa: CASSFATGQWETQYF
j_call: TRBJ1-1; clone_size: once; v_call: TRBV11-3; d_call: .; cdr3_nt: TGTGCCAGCAGTCGGGATCAGGTGAACACTGAAGCTTTCTTT; cdr3_aa: CASSRDQVNTEAFF
j_call: TRBJ1-3; clone_size: .; v_call: TRBV7-2; d_call: TRBD1; cdr3_nt: TGTGCCAGCAGCTTAGGGGGGACAGGGGAGTGGAACACCATATATTTT; cdr3_aa: CASSLGGTGEWNTIYF
j_call: TRBJ2-3; clone_size: .; v_call: TRBV4-2; d_call: .; cdr3_nt: TGTGCCAGCAGCCAAGAGGTTAATAGCGGAGATACAGATACGCAGTATTTT; cdr3_aa: CASSQEVNSGDTDTQYF
j_call: TRBJ2-7; clone_size: .; v_call: TRBV14; d_call: .; cdr3_nt: TGTGCCAGCAGCTATATGACGGGAGACTCCTACGAGCAGTACTTC; cdr3_aa: CASSYMTGDSYEQYF
j_call: TRBJ2-5; clone_size: .; v_call: TRBV11-3; d_call: TRBD1; cdr3_nt: TGTGCCAGCAGCCCAGACAGGGCCCAAGAGACCCAGTACTTC; cdr3_aa: CASSPDRAQETQYF
j_call: TRBJ2-7; clone_size: .; v_call: TRBV18; d_call: TRBD1; cdr3_nt: TGTGCCAGCTCACCAGGGACAGGGGGCGACGAGCAGTACTTC; cdr3_aa: CASSPGTGGDEQYF
j_call: TRBJ1-2; clone_size: .; v_call: TRBV18; d_call: TRBD1; cdr3_nt: TGTGCCAGCTCACCCCTCCAGGGGGAAGCTGGCTACACCTTC; cdr3_aa: CASSPLQGEAGYTF
j_call: TRBJ2-7; clone_size: .; v_call: TRBV6-2/TRBV6-3; d_call: .; cdr3_nt: TGTGCCAGCAGTTACCCATCTTCGGCGGGGAGCTCCTACGAGCAGTACTTC; cdr3_aa: CASSYPSSAGSSYEQYF
j_call: TRBJ2-3; clone_size: .; v_call: TRBV10-3; d_call: .; cdr3_nt: TGTGCCATCTCTACCGGTATTGGCACAGATACGCAGTATTTT; cdr3_aa: CAISTGIGTDTQYF
j_call: TRBJ1-2; clone_size: .; v_call: TRBV5-6; d_call: .; cdr3_nt: TGTGCCAGCAGCTTGGTGGGACACAACTATGGCTACACCTTC; cdr3_aa: CASSLVGHNYGYTF
j_call: TRBJ1-2; clone_size: .; v_call: TRBV7-9; d_call: .; cdr3_nt: TGTGCCAGCAGCTTAGGGACAGTGGATAACTATGGCTACACCTTC; cdr3_aa: CASSLGTVDNYGYTF
j_call: TRBJ2-5; clone_size: .; v_call: TRBV5-1; d_call: .; cdr3_nt: TGCGCCAGCAGCTTCGCAGGGGCGGTTTTGGAGACCCAGTACTTC; cdr3_aa: CASSFAGAVLETQYF
j_call: TRBJ2-3; clone_size: .; v_call: TRBV9; d_call: .; cdr3_nt: TGTGCCAGCAGCTCAGGGGAGAGACAGTCCACAGATACGCAGTATTTT; cdr3_aa: CASSSGERQSTDTQYF
j_call: TRBJ2-5; clone_size: .; v_call: TRBV9; d_call: .; cdr3_nt: TGTGCCAGCAGCGTAGCGGTTGGGCAGGAGACCCAGTACTTC; cdr3_aa: CASSVAVGQETQYF
j_call: TRBJ1-1; clone_size: .; v_call: TRBV6-2/TRBV6-3; d_call: .; cdr3_nt: TGTGCCAGCAGTTACCTACTAGGACGGACTTTTAACACTGAAGCTTTCTTT; cdr3_aa: CASSYLLGRTFNTEAFF
j_call: TRBJ2-2; clone_size: .; v_call: TRBV5-6; d_call: TRBD1; cdr3_nt: TGTGCCAGCAGCCCGGGACAGCCGAACACCGGGGAGCTGTTTTTT; cdr3_aa: CASSPGQPNTGELFF
j_call: TRBJ1-1; clone_size: .; v_call: TRBV5-4; d_call: .; cdr3_nt: TGTGCCAGCAGCTTGGCAGGGTCGGCTTTCTTT; cdr3_aa: CASSLAGSAFF
j_call: TRBJ2-7; clone_size: .; v_call: TRBV4-2; d_call: TRBD2; cdr3_nt: TGTGCCAGCAGCCAAGCTAGTGCTAGCGGGAGTAACTTACTGGGCTACGAGCAGTACTTC; cdr3_aa: CASSQASASGSNLLGYEQYF
j_call: TRBJ1-5; clone_size: .; v_call: TRBV2; d_call: .; cdr3_nt: TGTGCCAGCAGCACAGGGAGTCTGAGCAATCAGCCCCAGCATTTT; cdr3_aa: CASSTGSLSNQPQHF
j_call: TRBJ1-4; clone_size: .; v_call: TRBV7-9; d_call: .; cdr3_nt: TGTGCCAGCAGCTCCACCCCAGATGGTAATGAAAAACTGTTTTTT; cdr3_aa: CASSSTPDGNEKLFF
j_call: TRBJ1-1; clone_size: .; v_call: TRBV24-1; d_call: .; cdr3_nt: TGTGCCACCAGTGACAAGAAGGCGGACACTGAAGCTTTCTTT; cdr3_aa: CATSDKKADTEAFF
j_call: TRBJ2-3; clone_size: .; v_call: TRBV14; d_call: .; cdr3_nt: TGTGCCAGCAGCCAAGATGCCGGGGATACGCAGTATTTT; cdr3_aa: CASSQDAGDTQYF
j_call: TRBJ2-5; clone_size: .; v_call: TRBV7-2; d_call: .; cdr3_nt: TGTGCCAGCAGCACTAGCCTCCAAGAGACCCAGTACTTC; cdr3_aa: CASSTSLQETQYF
j_call: TRBJ1-1; clone_size: .; v_call: TRBV7-2; d_call: .; cdr3_nt: TGTGCCAGCAGCATCATCGGACCGGGGGATCAAGCTTTCTTT; cdr3_aa: CASSIIGPGDQAFF
j_call: TRBJ2-7; clone_size: .; v_call: TRBV6-5; d_call: .; cdr3_nt: TGTGCCAGCAGTTACGGGCAGGGCCCCTACGAGCAGTACTTC; cdr3_aa: CASSYGQGPYEQYF
j_call: TRBJ2-5; clone_size: .; v_call: TRBV5-4; d_call: TRBD1; cdr3_nt: TGTGCCAGCAGCCTGGGACAGGGAGAGACCCAGTACTTC; cdr3_aa: CASSLGQGETQYF
j_call: TRBJ2-7; clone_size: .; v_call: TRBV9; d_call: .; cdr3_nt: TGTGCCAGCAGCGTAGCCCCGGTGGAGCGCGAGCAGTACTTC; cdr3_aa: CASSVAPVEREQYF
j_call: TRBJ2-2; clone_size: few; v_call: TRBV9; d_call: .; cdr3_nt: TGTGCCAGCAGCGCCAGTGGAGGTGATGGCGGGGAGCTGTTTTTT; cdr3_aa: CASSASGGDGGELFF
j_call: TRBJ2-7; clone_size: .; v_call: TRBV7-2; d_call: .; cdr3_nt: TGTGCCAGCAGCTTAGTCCGAGGTTCCCACTACGAGCAGTACTTC; cdr3_aa: CASSLVRGSHYEQYF
j_call: TRBJ2-3; clone_size: .; v_call: TRBV6-4; d_call: .; cdr3_nt: TGTGCCAGCAGGGACAGCTTTAGCACAGATACGCAGTATTTT; cdr3_aa: CASRDSFSTDTQYF
j_call: TRBJ1-3; clone_size: .; v_call: TRBV5-4; d_call: .; cdr3_nt: TGTGCCAGCAGCGGGGGCCCCAACTCTGGAAACACCATATATTTT; cdr3_aa: CASSGGPNSGNTIYF
j_call: TRBJ1-4; clone_size: .; v_call: TRBV7-9; d_call: TRBD1; cdr3_nt: TGTGCCAGCAGCTTAGGGCAGGGGGTCGGAAAACTGTTTTTT; cdr3_aa: CASSLGQGVGKLFF
j_call: TRBJ2-1; clone_size: .; v_call: TRBV11-3; d_call: TRBD2; cdr3_nt: TGTGCCAGCAGCCATGTACTAGCGGGGGACTACAATGAGCAGTTCTTC; cdr3_aa: CASSHVLAGDYNEQFF